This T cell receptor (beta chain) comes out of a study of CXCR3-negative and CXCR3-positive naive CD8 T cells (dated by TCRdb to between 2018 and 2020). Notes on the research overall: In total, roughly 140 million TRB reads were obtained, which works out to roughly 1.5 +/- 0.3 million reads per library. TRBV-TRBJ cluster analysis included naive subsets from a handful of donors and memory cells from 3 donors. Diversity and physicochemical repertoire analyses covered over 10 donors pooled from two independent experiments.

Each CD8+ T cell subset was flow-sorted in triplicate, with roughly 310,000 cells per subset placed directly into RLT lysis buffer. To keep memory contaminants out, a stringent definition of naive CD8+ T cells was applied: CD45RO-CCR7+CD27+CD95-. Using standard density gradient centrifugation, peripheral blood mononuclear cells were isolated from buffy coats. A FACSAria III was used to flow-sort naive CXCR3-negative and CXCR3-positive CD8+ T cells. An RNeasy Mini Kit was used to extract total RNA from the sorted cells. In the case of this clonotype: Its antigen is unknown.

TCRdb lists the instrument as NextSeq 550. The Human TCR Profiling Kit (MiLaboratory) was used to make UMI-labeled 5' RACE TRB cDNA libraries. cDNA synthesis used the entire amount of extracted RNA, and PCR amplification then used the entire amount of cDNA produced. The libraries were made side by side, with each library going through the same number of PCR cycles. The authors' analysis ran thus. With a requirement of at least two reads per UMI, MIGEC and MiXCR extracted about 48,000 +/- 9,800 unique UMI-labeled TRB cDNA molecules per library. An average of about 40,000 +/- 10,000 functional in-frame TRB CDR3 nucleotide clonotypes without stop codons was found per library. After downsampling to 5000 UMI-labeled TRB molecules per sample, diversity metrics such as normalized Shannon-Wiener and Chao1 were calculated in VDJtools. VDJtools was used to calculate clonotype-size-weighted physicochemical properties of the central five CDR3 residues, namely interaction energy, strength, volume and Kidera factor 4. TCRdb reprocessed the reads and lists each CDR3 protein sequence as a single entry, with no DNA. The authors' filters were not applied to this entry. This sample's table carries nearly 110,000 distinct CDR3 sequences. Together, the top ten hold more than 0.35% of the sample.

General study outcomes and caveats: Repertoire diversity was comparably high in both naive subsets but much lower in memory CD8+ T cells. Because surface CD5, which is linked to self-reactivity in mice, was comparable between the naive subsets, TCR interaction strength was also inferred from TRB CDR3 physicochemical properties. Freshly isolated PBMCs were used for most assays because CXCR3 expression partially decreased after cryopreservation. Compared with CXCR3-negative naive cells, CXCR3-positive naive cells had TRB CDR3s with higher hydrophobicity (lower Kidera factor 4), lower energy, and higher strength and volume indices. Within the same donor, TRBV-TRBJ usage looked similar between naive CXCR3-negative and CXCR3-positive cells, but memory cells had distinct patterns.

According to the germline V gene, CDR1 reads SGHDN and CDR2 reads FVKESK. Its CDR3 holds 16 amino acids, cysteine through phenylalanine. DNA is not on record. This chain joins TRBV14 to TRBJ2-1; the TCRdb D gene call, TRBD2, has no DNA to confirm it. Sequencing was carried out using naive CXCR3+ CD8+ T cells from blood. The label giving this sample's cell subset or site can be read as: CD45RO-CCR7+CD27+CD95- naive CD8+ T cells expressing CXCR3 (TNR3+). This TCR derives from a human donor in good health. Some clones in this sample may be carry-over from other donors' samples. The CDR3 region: CASSQSGLGPPSGQFF.